The 13 T cell receptor beta chains reported below all come from one sample, sequenced in a study of shared clonotypes between healthy human individuals. The method was immunoSEQ multiplex PCR; TCRdb's version includes in-frame clones alone and lacks a portion of them. The sample records some 700,000 clones, less than 95% being singletons. The sequencing input was memory CD8+ T cells from PBMCs. Subset: CD45RO+ cells pooled with CCR7-negative TemRA cells. These receptors were obtained from a man younger than 35 in good health. Some clones in this sample may be carry-over from other donors' samples.

The chain carries TRBV6-5 and TRBJ1-5; D gene ambiguous. The CDR3 consists of 15 residues. The germline V and J ends were trimmed by 4 bases and 4 bases, with 14 bases remaining between them. Germline lookup yields CDR1 MNHEY and CDR2 SVGAGI. The CDR3 loop is CASSLERGLNQPQHF. The CDR3 region has the DNA TGTGCCAGCAGTTTGGAGAGAGGGCTGAATCAGCCCCAGCATTTT.

V gene TRBV28 combines with J gene TRBJ1-1; weak D call: TRBD1 (6 bases). The V gene's germline CDR1 is MDHEN and CDR2 SYDVKM. The V gene lost 7 bases and the J gene lost 4 bases, with 19 bases spanning the gap. The CDR3 is 15 amino acids. CDR3: CASTKVQGWSTEAFF. The CDR3 coding sequence is TGTGCCAGCACCAAAGTGCAGGGGTGGAGCACTGAAGCTTTCTTT.

The chain combines TRBV19 with TRBJ1-2; TRBD1 matches at 9 bases. J lost 8 bases, V lost 6 bases, and 10 bases had no gene match. Germline lookup yields CDR1 LNHDA and CDR2 SQIVND (reference sequence). CDR3 length equals 14 residues. The CDR3 nucleotides read TGTGCCAGTAGCCCTTTCGGGACAGGGATCGGCTACACCTTC. Its translation: CASSPFGTGIGYTF. Together with reference TRBV19 and TRBJ1-2, the CDR3 gives the full variable domain: DGGITQSPKYLFRKEGQNVTLSCEQNLNHDAMYWYRQDPGQGLRLIYYSQIVNDFQKGDIAEGYSVSREKKESFPLTVTSAQKNPTAFYLCASSPFGTGIGYTFGSGTRLTVV.

The table lists this clone with a count of one. J is TRBJ1-1 and V is TRBV6-5; TRBD1 aligns across 9 bases. The germline CDR1 and CDR2 sequences are MNHEY and SVGAGI. The CDR3 contains 14 residues. Germline trimming cut 5 bases from V and 7 bases from J; bases unmatched to any gene: 8. In nucleotides, the CDR3 is TGTGCCAGCAGTGCAGGGACAGGGTTCGGTGAAGCTTTCTTT. Translation: CASSAGTGFGEAFF.

The CDR3 is CASSTGTEETQYF. For the CDR3, the DNA is TGTGCCAGCAGCACCGGGACAGAAGAGACCCAGTACTTC. The gene calls are TRBV7-6 and TRBJ2-5; 7 nucleotides line up with TRBD1. The CDR3 runs 13 residues. The germline V gene encodes CDR1 SGHVS and CDR2 FNYEAQ. V gave up 5 bases and J gave up 3 bases; unmatched junction bases: 3. The variable domain in full, with the rest retrieved from reference TRBV7-6 and TRBJ2-5, is GAGVSQSPRYKVTKRGQDVALRCDPISGHVSLYWYRQALGQGPEFLTYFNYEAQQDKSGLPNDRFSAERPEGSISTLTIQRTEQRDSAMYRCASSTGTEETQYFGPGTRLLVL.

V and J are TRBV2 and TRBJ2-7; possibly TRBD2 for D (5 bases). CDR3 size: 15 residues. CDR1 and CDR2 (germline): SNHLY, FYNNEI. V shed 5 bases and J shed 0 bases, with 14 bases lying between them. The chain's CDR3 is CASSTEEKSSYEQYF. Here the CDR3 DNA reads TGTGCCAGCAGTACGGAGGAGAAAAGCTCCTACGAGCAGTACTTC.

V gene TRBV19 combines with J gene TRBJ1-1, with D tentatively TRBD1 (5 bases). From germline, CDR1 is LNHDA and CDR2 SQIVND (reference sequence). V dropped 4 bases and J dropped 4 bases, with 13 bases sitting between them. The CDR3 is 14 residues long. The CDR3 DNA reads as TGTGCCAGTAGTAGAAAGGGACGGTTCACTGAAGCTTTCTTT. Its protein product is CASSRKGRFTEAFF.

This clone appeared once. The chain has TRBV27 and TRBJ2-5; TRBD2 might be the D (6 bases). The DNA end is a closer match to TRBJ2-7, so the J assignment may be wrong. The germline CDR1 and CDR2 sequences are MNHEY and SMNVEV (reference sequence). This CDR3 region has 14 residues. CDR3 sequence (DNA): TGTGCCAGCAGTTTGGCGGGAACGGTTCGCGAGCAGTACTTC. It codes for CASSLAGTVREQYF.

The chain joins TRBV4-3 to TRBJ1-4; D is uncertain. The CDR3 extends over 15 amino acids. Germline CDR1 is LGHNA and CDR2 is YSLEER. Trimming stripped 0 bases from V and 8 bases from J, with 13 bases between. The DNA of the CDR3 is TGCGCCAGCAGCCAAGATGCGGGCGGAGGGGAAAAACTGTTTTTT. Translation: CASSQDAGGGEKLFF.

This chain uses TRBV27 with TRBJ2-2, with 9 bases that match TRBD1. The germline V gene has CDR1 MNHEY and CDR2 SMNVEV (reference sequence). V trimming: 8 bases; J trimming: 3 bases; junction bases outside the gene matches: 10. The CDR3 runs 16 residues. This CDR3 reads CASQFRDRVYTGELFF. The CDR3 coding sequence is TGTGCCAGCCAGTTTCGGGACAGGGTTTACACCGGGGAGCTGTTTTTT.

The chain carries TRBV7-2 and TRBJ2-7; no firm D call. The CDR3 has 17 amino acids. Trimming pared 0 bases from V and 2 bases from J, leaving 17 bases between. CDR1 is SGHTA, CDR2 FQGNSA, per germline. CDR3 nucleotide sequence: TGTGCCAGCAGCTTAGCTATACCGGGCCCAGGTCCCTACGAGCAGTACTTC. As protein: CASSLAIPGPGPYEQYF.

V usage is TRBV28 and J usage is TRBJ1-5, with D possibly being TRBD1 (5 bases). The CDR3 is made up of 17 amino acids. Germline lookup yields CDR1 MDHEN and CDR2 SYDVKM. V dropped 6 bases and J dropped 2 bases, with 20 bases sitting between them. The CDR3 coding sequence is TGTGCCAGCAGCCCCATCTCGACAGTTTTTGGCAATCAGCCCCAGCATTTT. It specifies CASSPISTVFGNQPQHF.

The genes are TRBV28 and TRBJ2-6; 8 bases match TRBD1. V dropped 3 bases and J dropped 0; count of bases not matched to a gene: 4. Germline values: CDR1 MDHEN, CDR2 SYDVKM. This CDR3 region has 17 residues. CDR3 in DNA: TGTGCCAGCAGTTTTTGGGGACAGGTCTCTGGGGCCAACGTCCTGACTTTC. It is translated as CASSFWGQVSGANVLTF. Together with reference TRBV28 and TRBJ2-6, the CDR3 gives the full variable domain: DVKVTQSSRYLVKRTGEKVFLECVQDMDHENMFWYRQDPGLGLRLIYFSYDVKMKEKGDIPEGYSVSREKKERFSLILESASTNQTSMYLCASSFWGQVSGANVLTFGAGSRLTVL.